The entry below describes one T cell receptor (beta chain). Antigen specificity is unknown. Trimming pared 7 bases from V and 9 bases from J, leaving 22 bases between. The CDR3 has 14 amino acids. Germline CDR1 MNHEY, CDR2 SMNVEV (reference sequence). This sample was included in a study of T cell responses to AZD1222 COVID-19 vaccine. Findings of the study overall: The donor group comprised mostly white British people and more females; the analysis possibly underestimated clonal diversity.

The table came from immunoSEQ multiplex PCR; TCRdb's copy has only in-frame clones and leaves some out. The table has 150,000 to 200,000 clones, about 90% seen once. Second doses that came at about 4 or about 12 weeks were put together. The sample in question was peripheral blood, obtained 28 days after the second AZD1222 dose. This sequence joins TRBV27 and TRBJ2-7; no clear D. The sequence came from an adult who received the AZD1222 COVID-19 vaccine. CDR3 in DNA: TGTGCCAGCAACCCCTCAGGTTCAAGGGTGGGGCAGTACTTC. Encoded protein: CASNPSGSRVGQYF.